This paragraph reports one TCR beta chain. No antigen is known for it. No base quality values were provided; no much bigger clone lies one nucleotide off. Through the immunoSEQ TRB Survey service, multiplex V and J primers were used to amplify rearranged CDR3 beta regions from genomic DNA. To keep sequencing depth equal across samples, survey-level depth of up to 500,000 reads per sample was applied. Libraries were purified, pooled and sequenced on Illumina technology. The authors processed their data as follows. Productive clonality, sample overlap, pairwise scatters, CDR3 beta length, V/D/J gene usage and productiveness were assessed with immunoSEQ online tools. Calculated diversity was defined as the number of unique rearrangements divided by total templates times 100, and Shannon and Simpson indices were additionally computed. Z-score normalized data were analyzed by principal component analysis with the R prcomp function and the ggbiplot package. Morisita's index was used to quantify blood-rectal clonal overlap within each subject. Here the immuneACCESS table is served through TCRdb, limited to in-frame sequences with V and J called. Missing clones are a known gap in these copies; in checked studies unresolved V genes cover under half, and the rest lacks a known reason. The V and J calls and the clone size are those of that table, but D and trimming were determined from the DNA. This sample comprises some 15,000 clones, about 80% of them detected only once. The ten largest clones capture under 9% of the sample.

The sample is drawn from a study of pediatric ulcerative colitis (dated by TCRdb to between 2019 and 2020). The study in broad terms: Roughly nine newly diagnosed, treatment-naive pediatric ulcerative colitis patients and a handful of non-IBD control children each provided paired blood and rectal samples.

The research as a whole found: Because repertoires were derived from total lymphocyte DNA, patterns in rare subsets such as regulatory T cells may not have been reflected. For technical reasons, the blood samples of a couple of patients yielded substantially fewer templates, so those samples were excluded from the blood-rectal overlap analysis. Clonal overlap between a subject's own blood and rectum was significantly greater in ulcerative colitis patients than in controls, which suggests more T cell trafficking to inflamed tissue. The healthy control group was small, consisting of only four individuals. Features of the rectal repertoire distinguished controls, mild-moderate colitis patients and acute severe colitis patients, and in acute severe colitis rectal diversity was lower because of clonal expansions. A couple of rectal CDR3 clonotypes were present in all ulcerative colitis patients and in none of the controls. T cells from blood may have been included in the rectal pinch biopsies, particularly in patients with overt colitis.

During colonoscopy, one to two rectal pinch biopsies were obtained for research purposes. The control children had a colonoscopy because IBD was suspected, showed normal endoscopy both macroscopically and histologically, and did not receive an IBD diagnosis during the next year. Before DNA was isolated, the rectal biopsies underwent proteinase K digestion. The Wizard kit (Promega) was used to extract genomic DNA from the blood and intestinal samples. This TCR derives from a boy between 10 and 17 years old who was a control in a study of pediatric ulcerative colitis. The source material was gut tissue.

The DNA sequence is as follows: TGCGCCAGCAGCTTGGTACAGCAGAACACTGAAGCTTTCTTT. It encodes CASSLVQQNTEAFF. In this chain, TRBV5-1 is recombined with TRBJ1-1, with the D gene call left open. V is clipped by 0 bases and J by 1 base, and the sequence between their germline boundaries is 7 bases long. The CDR3 goes from the cysteine to the phenylalanine over 14 residues. The DNA shown is the 42-base CDR3, in frame from base 1. The germline V gene sets CDR1 to SGHRS and CDR2 to YFSETQ.